The clone carrying this T cell receptor (beta chain) was recorded only once. This record comes from a study of T cells after somatic rescue of genetic block. CDR1 is SGHDN, CDR2 FVKESK, per germline. V was clipped by 4 bases and J by 4 bases, with 20 bases between them. This CDR3 contains 16 residues. The protocol was immunoSEQ multiplex PCR, while the TCRdb copy is restricted to in-frame clones and leaves out a portion. In the table there are tens of thousands of clones, 85% to 90% of which are singletons. The chain is built from TRBV14 and TRBJ2-7; TRBD1 might be the D (6 bases). The origin of this receptor is a woman under 30. The sample taken for sequencing was peripheral blood mononuclear cells (PBMCs). CDR3 coding DNA: TGTGCCAGCAGCCCAAGGACAGCCACGAAAAGGTACGAGCAGTACTTC. It is translated as CASSPRTATKRYEQYF.